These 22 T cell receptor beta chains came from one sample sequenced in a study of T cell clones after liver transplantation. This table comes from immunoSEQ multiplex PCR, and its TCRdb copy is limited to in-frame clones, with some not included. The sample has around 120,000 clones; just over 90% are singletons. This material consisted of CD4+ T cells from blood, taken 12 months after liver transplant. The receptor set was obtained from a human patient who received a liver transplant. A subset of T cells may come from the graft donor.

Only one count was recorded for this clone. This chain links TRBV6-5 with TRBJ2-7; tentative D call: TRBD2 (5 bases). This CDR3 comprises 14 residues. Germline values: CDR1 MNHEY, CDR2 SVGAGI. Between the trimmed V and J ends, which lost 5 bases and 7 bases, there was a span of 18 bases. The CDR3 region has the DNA TGTGCCAGCAGTAGCCGGGATCCTCTGAGGGAGCAGTACTTC. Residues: CASSSRDPLREQYF.

The DNA for the CDR3 is TGCGCCAGCAGTGGGGGACATGGGACTAGCGGGAACACCGGGGAGCTGTTTTTT. This encodes CASSGGHGTSGNTGELFF. J is TRBJ2-2 and V is TRBV10-1; 11 bases line up with TRBD2. Germline lookup yields CDR1 WNHNN and CDR2 SYGVQD (reference sequence). The CDR3 is 18 amino acids. V was clipped by 4 bases and J by 1 base; unmatched bases: 8.

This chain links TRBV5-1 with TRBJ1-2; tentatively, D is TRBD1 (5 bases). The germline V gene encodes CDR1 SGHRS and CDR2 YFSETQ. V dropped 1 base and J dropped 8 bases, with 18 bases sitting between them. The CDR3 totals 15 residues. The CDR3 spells CASSLTGTPEWGYTF. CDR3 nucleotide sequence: TGCGCCAGCAGCTTGACCGGGACTCCCGAGTGGGGCTACACCTTC. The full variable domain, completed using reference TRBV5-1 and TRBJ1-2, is KAGVTQTPRYLIKTRGQQVTLSCSPISGHRSVSWYQQTPGQGLQFLFEYFSETQRNKGNFPGRFSGRQFSNSRSEMNVSTLELGDSALYLCASSLTGTPEWGYTFGSGTRLTVV.

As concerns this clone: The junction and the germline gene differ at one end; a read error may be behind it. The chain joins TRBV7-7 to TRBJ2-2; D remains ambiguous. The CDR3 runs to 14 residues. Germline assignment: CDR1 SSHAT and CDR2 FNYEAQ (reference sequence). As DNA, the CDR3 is TGTGCTAGCAGCTTAGGGCTGAGCACCGGGGAGCTGTTTTTT. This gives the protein CASSLGLSTGELFF.

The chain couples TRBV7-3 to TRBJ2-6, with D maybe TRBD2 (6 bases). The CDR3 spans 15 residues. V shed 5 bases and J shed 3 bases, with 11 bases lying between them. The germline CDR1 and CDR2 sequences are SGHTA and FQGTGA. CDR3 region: CASSPAGFGANVLTF. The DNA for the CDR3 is TGTGCCAGCAGCCCCGCGGGATTTGGGGCCAACGTCCTGACTTTC.

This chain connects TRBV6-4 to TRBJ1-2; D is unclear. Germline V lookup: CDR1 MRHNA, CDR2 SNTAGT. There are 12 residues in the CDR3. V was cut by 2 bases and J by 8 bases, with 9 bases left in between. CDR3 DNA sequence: TGTGCCAGCAGTGACAGGGTCAGCGGCTACACCTTC. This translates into CASSDRVSGYTF.

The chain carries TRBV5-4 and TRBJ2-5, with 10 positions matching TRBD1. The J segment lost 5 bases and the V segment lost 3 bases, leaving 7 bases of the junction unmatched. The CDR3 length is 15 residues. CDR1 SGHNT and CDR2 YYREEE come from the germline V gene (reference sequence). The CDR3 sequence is CASSSRTGGEETQYF. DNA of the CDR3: TGTGCCAGCAGCTCCCGGACAGGGGGTGAGGAGACCCAGTACTTC.

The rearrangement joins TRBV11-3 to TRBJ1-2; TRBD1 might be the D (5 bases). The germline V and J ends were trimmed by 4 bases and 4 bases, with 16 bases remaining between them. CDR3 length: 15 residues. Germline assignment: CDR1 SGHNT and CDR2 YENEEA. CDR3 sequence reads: CASSSSGPAGYGYTF. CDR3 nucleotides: TGTGCCAGCAGCTCCTCAGGGCCCGCTGGCTATGGCTACACCTTC.

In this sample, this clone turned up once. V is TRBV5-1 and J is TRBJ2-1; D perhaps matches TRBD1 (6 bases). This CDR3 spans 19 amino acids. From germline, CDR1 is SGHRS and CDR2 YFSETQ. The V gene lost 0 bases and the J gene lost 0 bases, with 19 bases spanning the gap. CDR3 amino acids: CASSLVGAVGMSSYNEQFF. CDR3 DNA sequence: TGCGCCAGCAGCTTGGTGGGGGCGGTGGGGATGAGCTCCTACAATGAGCAGTTCTTC.

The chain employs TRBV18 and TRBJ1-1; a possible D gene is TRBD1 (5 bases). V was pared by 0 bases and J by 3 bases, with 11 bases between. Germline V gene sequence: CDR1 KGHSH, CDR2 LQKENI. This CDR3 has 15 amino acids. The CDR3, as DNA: TGTGCCAGCTCACCACCCGGGGGTTCGGACACTGAAGCTTTCTTT. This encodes CASSPPGGSDTEAFF.

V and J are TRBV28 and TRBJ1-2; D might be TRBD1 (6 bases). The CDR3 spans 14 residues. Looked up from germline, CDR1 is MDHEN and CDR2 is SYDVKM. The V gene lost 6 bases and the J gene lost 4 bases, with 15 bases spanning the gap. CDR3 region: CASRPGGAGYGYTF. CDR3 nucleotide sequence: TGTGCCAGCAGGCCGGGGGGCGCTGGCTATGGCTACACCTTC.

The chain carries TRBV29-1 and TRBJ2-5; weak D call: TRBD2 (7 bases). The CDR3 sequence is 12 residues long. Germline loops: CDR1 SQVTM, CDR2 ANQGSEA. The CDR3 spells CGGAPQSETQYF. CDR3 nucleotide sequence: TGCGGGGGGGCACCGCAATCGGAGACCCAGTACTTC. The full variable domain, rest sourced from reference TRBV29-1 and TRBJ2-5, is SAVISQKPSRDICQRGTSLTIQCQVDSQVTMMFWYRQQPGQSLTLIATANQGSEATYESGFVIDKFPISRPNLTFSTLTVSNMSPEDSSIYLCGGAPQSETQYFGPGTRLLVL.

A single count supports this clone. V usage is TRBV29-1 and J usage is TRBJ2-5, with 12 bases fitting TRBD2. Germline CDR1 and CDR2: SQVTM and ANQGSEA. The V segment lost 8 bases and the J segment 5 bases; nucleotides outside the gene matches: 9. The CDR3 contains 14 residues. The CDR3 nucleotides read TGCAGCTCCTCACTAGCGGGAGGATCCGAGACCCAGTACTTC. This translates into CSSSLAGGSETQYF.

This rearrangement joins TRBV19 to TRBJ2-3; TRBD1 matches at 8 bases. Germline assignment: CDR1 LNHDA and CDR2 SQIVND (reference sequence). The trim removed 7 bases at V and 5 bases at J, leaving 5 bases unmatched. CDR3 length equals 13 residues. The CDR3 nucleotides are TGTGCCAGTATGAGACAGGGGTTAGATACGCAGTATTTT. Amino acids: CASMRQGLDTQYF. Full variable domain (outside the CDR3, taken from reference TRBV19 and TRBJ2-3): DGGITQSPKYLFRKEGQNVTLSCEQNLNHDAMYWYRQDPGQGLRLIYYSQIVNDFQKGDIAEGYSVSREKKESFPLTVTSAQKNPTAFYLCASMRQGLDTQYFGPGTRLTVL.

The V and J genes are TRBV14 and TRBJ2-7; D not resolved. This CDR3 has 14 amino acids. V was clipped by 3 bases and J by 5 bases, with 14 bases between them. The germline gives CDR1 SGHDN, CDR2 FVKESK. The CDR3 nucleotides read TGTGCCAGCAGCCAGAGTCCCCTCGGCGACGAGCAGTACTTC. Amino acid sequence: CASSQSPLGDEQYF.

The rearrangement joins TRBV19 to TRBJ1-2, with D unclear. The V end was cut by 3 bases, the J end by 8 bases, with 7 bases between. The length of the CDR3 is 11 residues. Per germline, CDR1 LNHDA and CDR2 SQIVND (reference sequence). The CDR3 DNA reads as TGTGCCAGTAGTATGGGAAACGGCTACACCTTC. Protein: CASSMGNGYTF.

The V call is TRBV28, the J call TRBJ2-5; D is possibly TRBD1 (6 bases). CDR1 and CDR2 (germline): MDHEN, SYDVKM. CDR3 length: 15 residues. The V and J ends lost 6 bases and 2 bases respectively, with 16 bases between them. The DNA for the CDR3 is TGTGCCAGCAGGGACAGCTCCTCTCGTCAAGAGACCCAGTACTTC. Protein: CASRDSSSRQETQYF.

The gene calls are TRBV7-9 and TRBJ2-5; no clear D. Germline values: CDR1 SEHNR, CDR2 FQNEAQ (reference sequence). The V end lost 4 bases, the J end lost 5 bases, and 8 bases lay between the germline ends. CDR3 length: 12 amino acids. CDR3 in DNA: TGTGCCAGCAGCTCCCCCTCTGAGACCCAGTACTTC. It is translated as CASSSPSETQYF.

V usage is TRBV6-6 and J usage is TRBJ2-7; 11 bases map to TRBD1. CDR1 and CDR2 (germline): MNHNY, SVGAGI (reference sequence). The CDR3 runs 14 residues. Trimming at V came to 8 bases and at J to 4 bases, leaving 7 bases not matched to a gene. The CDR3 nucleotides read TGTGCCAGCCGACCCGGGACAGGGGGGTACGAGCAGTACTTC. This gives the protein CASRPGTGGYEQYF.

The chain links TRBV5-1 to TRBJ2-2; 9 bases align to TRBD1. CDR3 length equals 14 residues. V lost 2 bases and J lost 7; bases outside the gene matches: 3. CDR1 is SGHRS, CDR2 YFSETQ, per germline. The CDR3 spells CASSLQGAHGELFF. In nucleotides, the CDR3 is TGCGCCAGCAGCTTACAGGGGGCTCACGGGGAGCTGTTTTTT. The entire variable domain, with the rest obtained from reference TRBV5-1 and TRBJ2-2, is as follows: KAGVTQTPRYLIKTRGQQVTLSCSPISGHRSVSWYQQTPGQGLQFLFEYFSETQRNKGNFPGRFSGRQFSNSRSEMNVSTLELGDSALYLCASSLQGAHGELFFGEGSRLTVL.

In nucleotides, the CDR3 is TGTGCCAGCCGGGGAGAGCCCTCTGGAAACACCATATATTTT. Translated, it gives CASRGEPSGNTIYF. This sequence joins TRBV28 and TRBJ1-3, with D unresolved. CDR1 is MDHEN, CDR2 SYDVKM, per germline. V was trimmed by 8 bases and J by 0 bases, leaving 11 bases between them. The CDR3 extends over 14 amino acids.

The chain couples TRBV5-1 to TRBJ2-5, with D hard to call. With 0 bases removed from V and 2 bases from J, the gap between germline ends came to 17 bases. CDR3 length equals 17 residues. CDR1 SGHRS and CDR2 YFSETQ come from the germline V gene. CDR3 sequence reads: CASSLDPRGSRQETQYF. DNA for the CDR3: TGCGCCAGCAGCTTGGACCCCCGAGGCAGCCGTCAAGAGACCCAGTACTTC.